Listed here are 26 T cell receptor beta chains from one sample, sequenced in a study of blood T cell repertoires in COVID-19. The protocol was immunoSEQ multiplex PCR, while the TCRdb copy is restricted to in-frame clones and leaves out a portion. The repertoire holds roughly 300,000 clones, with 91% as singletons. Sequencing was done on a sample of peripheral blood. The receptors come from a woman under 40 with COVID-19, enrolled during active disease.

The V and J genes are TRBV7-2 and TRBJ2-7; D is possibly TRBD1 (6 bases). Trimming shortened V by 2 bases and J by 4 bases, and 15 bases separated the two germline ends. CDR1 is SGHTA and CDR2 is FQGNSA in the germline V gene. CDR3 size: 15 residues. The chain's CDR3 is CASSLKSGERYEQYF. The CDR3 bases are TGTGCCAGCAGCTTAAAGTCAGGGGAAAGGTACGAGCAGTACTTC.

The CDR3 reads CASSPPGQGGPDTQYF. CDR3 DNA sequence: TGTGCCAGCTCACCGCCGGGACAGGGAGGACCAGATACGCAGTATTTT. The rearrangement uses TRBV18 and TRBJ2-3; TRBD1 aligns across 9 bases. The CDR3 has 16 amino acids. After removal of 3 bases from V and 4 bases from J, the junction contained 8 bases not matched to a gene. The germline V gene has CDR1 KGHSH and CDR2 LQKENI.

This clone has a handful of counts. The chain is built from TRBV4-1 and TRBJ2-5; 15 positions match TRBD2. CDR1 and CDR2 (germline): MGHRA, YSYEKL. J was trimmed by 5 bases and V by 5 bases; bases with no gene match: 15. The CDR3 sequence is 19 residues long. DNA for the CDR3: TGCGCCAGCAGCTCACCGGGACTAGCGGGAGGCCCTAACCGGGAGACCCAGTACTTC. This encodes CASSSPGLAGGPNRETQYF.

The chain joins TRBV11-2 to TRBJ2-7; 10 bases fit TRBD2. V shed 10 bases, J shed 3 bases, and the junction held 3 bases outside the gene matches. The germline V gene has CDR1 SGHAT and CDR2 FQNNGV. CDR3 length: 12 residues. The CDR3 is CATGLASYEQYF. CDR3 nucleotides: TGTGCCACGGGACTAGCGAGCTACGAGCAGTACTTC.

The V call is TRBV6-2 or TRBV6-3, the J call TRBJ2-7; possible D gene TRBD1, 6 bases. Germline V gene sequence: CDR1 MNHEY, CDR2 SVGEGT. CDR3 length: 14 residues. Trimming removed 2 bases from V and 5 bases from J, with 13 bases in between. CDR3 sequence: CASSYGGPRHEQYF. The DNA for the CDR3 is TGTGCCAGCAGTTACGGGGGCCCCCGGCACGAGCAGTACTTC.

The count of this clone is one. The rearrangement joins TRBV5-1 to TRBJ2-3; 7 bases map to TRBD2. V lost 0 bases to trimming and J lost 1 base; unmatched junction nucleotides: 5. This CDR3 region has 16 residues. In germline, CDR1 is SGHRS, CDR2 YFSETQ. The CDR3: CASSLEGRAGTDTQYF. The DNA for the CDR3 is TGCGCCAGCAGCTTGGAGGGGAGGGCCGGCACAGATACGCAGTATTTT.

A single count supports this clone. This rearrangement joins TRBV11-3 to TRBJ2-2, with a weak D call TRBD2 (6 bases). This CDR3 is 17 amino acids long. Germline CDR1 is SGHNT and CDR2 is YENEEA. Trimming stripped 5 bases from V and 2 bases from J, with 18 bases between. Written as DNA, the CDR3 is TGTGCCAGCAGCGAAGGGGCGGGATGGAGTAACACCGGGGAGCTGTTTTTT. Protein sequence: CASSEGAGWSNTGELFF. The full variable domain, completed using reference TRBV11-3 and TRBJ2-2, is EAGVVQSPRYKIIEKKQPVAFWCNPISGHNTLYWYLQNLGQGPELLIRYENEEAVDDSQLPKDRFSAERLKGVDSTLKIQPAELGDSAVYLCASSEGAGWSNTGELFFGEGSRLTVL.

The chain couples TRBV5-1 to TRBJ1-4, with D possibly being TRBD1 (5 bases). The CDR3 sequence is 15 residues long. Germline V lookup: CDR1 SGHRS, CDR2 YFSETQ. Trimming removed 2 bases from V and 4 bases from J, with 12 bases in between. Here the CDR3 reads CASSFSWGGNEKLFF. The DNA for the CDR3 is TGCGCCAGCAGCTTCTCATGGGGGGGTAATGAAAAACTGTTTTTT.

V usage is TRBV11-2 and J usage is TRBJ2-3; D unclear. Trimming shortened V by 2 bases and J by 0 bases, and 3 bases separated the two germline ends. The CDR3 contains 13 residues. CDR1 SGHAT and CDR2 FQNNGV come from the germline V gene. The CDR3 bases are TGTGCCAGCAGCTTACCTAGCACAGATACGCAGTATTTT. It yields the protein CASSLPSTDTQYF.

The CDR3 DNA reads TGTGCCAGCAGCTTCTTGGGTGGGGTACTAGACACTGAAGCTTTCTTT. It translates to CASSFLGGVLDTEAFF. The chain links TRBV5-6 to TRBJ1-1; D is ambiguous. Germline V gives CDR1 SGHDT, CDR2 YYEEEE. V was cut by 2 bases and J by 3 bases, with 17 bases left in between. The CDR3 has 16 amino acids.

This rearrangement joins TRBV7-2 to TRBJ1-6, with 7 positions matching TRBD1. The V gene end was trimmed by 4 bases and the J gene end by 8 bases; junction bases not matched to a gene: 8. The CDR3 has 15 amino acids. The germline gives CDR1 SGHTA, CDR2 FQGNSA. The CDR3 reads CASSSTRGSYSPLHF. Here the CDR3 DNA reads TGTGCCAGCAGCTCTACCAGGGGGTCCTATTCACCCCTCCACTTT. Full variable domain (rest looked up from reference TRBV7-2 and TRBJ1-6): GAGVSQSPSNKVTEKGKDVELRCDPISGHTALYWYRQSLGQGLEFLIYFQGNSAPDKSGLPSDRFSAERTGGSVSTLTIQRTQQEDSAVYLCASSSTRGSYSPLHFGNGTRLTVT.

The genes are TRBV6-2 or TRBV6-3 and TRBJ1-1; possible D gene TRBD1, 6 bases. CDR1 is MNHEY, CDR2 SVGEGT, per germline. The V gene lost 0 bases and the J gene lost 4 bases, with 9 bases spanning the gap. This CDR3 contains 14 residues. The CDR3 bases are TGTGCCAGCAGTTACTCAGGGGGTTCCACTGAAGCTTTCTTT. Protein product: CASSYSGGSTEAFF.

J is TRBJ2-1 and V is TRBV7-9; 7 bases agree with TRBD1. The V and J ends lost 5 bases and 3 bases, in that order; junction bases with no gene match: 7. The CDR3 has 15 residues. The germline CDR1 and CDR2 sequences are SEHNR and FQNEAQ (reference sequence). The CDR3 region has the DNA TGTGCCAGCAGCCTAAGGACAGGAAGCTACAATGAGCAGTTCTTC. Translating gives CASSLRTGSYNEQFF.

The rearrangement joins TRBV11-2 to TRBJ2-1; D is unclear. The germline V gene has CDR1 SGHAT and CDR2 FQNNGV. V lost 0 bases and J 5 bases, leaving 8 bases between the germline ends. The CDR3 sequence is 14 residues long. As DNA, the CDR3 is TGTGCCAGCAGCTTAGATAGCCGACACAATGAGCAGTTCTTC. Amino acid sequence: CASSLDSRHNEQFF.

The rearrangement links TRBV27 to TRBJ1-5; possibly TRBD1 for D (5 bases). Trimming pared 1 base from V and 7 bases from J, leaving 14 bases between. The germline CDR1 and CDR2 sequences are MNHEY and SMNVEV (reference sequence). The CDR3 sequence is 15 residues long. The CDR3 bases are TGTGCCAGCAGTTTATTCCCAGGGAAGGGGCAGCCCCAGCATTTT. This translates into CASSLFPGKGQPQHF.

V gene TRBV5-1 combines with J gene TRBJ1-2; D is perhaps TRBD1 (6 bases). The CDR3 spans 16 residues. From germline, CDR1 is SGHRS and CDR2 YFSETQ. V was clipped by 4 bases and J by 5 bases, with 21 bases between them. CDR3 amino acids: CASSPDLDRPSYGYTF. The CDR3 DNA follows: TGCGCCAGCAGCCCGGACCTGGACAGACCTTCTTATGGCTACACCTTC.

This chain links TRBV2 with TRBJ1-2; D is ambiguous. Germline V gives CDR1 SNHLY, CDR2 FYNNEI. The V and J ends lost 6 bases and 0 bases respectively, with 11 bases between them. The CDR3 consists of 14 residues. This CDR3 is CASRRVVANYGYTF. CDR3 bases: TGTGCCAGCAGACGGGTGGTAGCTAACTATGGCTACACCTTC.

CDR3 in DNA: TGTGCCAGCAGCCCCGGACTAGGGACTGAAGCTTTCTTT. This translates into CASSPGLGTEAFF. The rearrangement uses TRBV7-3 and TRBJ1-1; D gene ambiguous. The CDR3 runs 13 residues. Between the trimmed V and J ends, which lost 5 bases and 5 bases, there was a span of 12 bases. Per the germline V gene, CDR1 is SGHTA and CDR2 is FQGTGA.

This clone occurred once. The rearrangement links TRBV3-1 (or the pseudogene TRBV3-2) to TRBJ2-1; 7 bases line up with TRBD1. The CDR3 totals 13 residues. Looked up from germline, CDR1 is LGHDT and CDR2 is YNNKEL (reference sequence). V lost 0 bases and J lost 13; bases outside the gene matches: 6. This chain's CDR3 is CASSQDRTGVQFF. The DNA of the CDR3 is TGTGCCAGCAGCCAAGACCGAACAGGGGTTCAGTTCTTC.

The rearrangement uses TRBV10-2 and TRBJ2-6; 8 bases match TRBD1. The CDR3 loop spans 16 amino acids. V shed 6 bases, J shed 4 bases, and the junction held 8 bases outside the gene matches. Germline V lookup: CDR1 WSHSY, CDR2 SAAADI. CDR3 loop: CASRAGTGYGANVLTF. The CDR3 DNA reads as TGCGCCAGCAGGGCCGGGACAGGTTACGGGGCCAACGTCCTGACTTTC.

This clone was recorded only once. V usage is TRBV5-6 and J usage is TRBJ1-2; the match to TRBD1 covers 9 bases. J lost 3 bases, V lost 4 bases, and 7 bases had no gene match. CDR3 length equals 15 residues. CDR1 and CDR2 from the germline V gene are SGHDT and YYEEEE. CDR3 in amino acids: CASSPGTGQDYGYTF. CDR3 nucleotides: TGTGCCAGCAGCCCGGGGACAGGGCAGGACTATGGCTACACCTTC.

V usage is TRBV7-9 and J usage is TRBJ1-1, with 7 bases lining up with TRBD1. This CDR3 region has 13 residues. V trimming: 4 bases; J trimming: 6 bases; junction bases outside the gene matches: 5. Germline CDR1 reads SEHNR; CDR2 reads FQNEAQ (reference sequence). The CDR3, as DNA: TGTGCCAGCAGCTCGACAGGGAAATCTGAAGCTTTCTTT. Encoded protein: CASSSTGKSEAFF.

The chain combines TRBV6-5 with TRBJ1-1; the match to TRBD1 covers 8 bases. The CDR3 spans 14 residues. The V gene's germline CDR1 is MNHEY and CDR2 SVGAGI. V lost 2 bases to trimming and J lost 9 bases; unmatched junction nucleotides: 8. CDR3 in amino acids: CASSYDPRDRQAFF. The CDR3 bases are TGTGCCAGCAGTTACGATCCCCGGGACAGGCAAGCTTTCTTT.

The chain couples TRBV15 to TRBJ2-2; 7 nucleotides agree with TRBD2. The junction had 9 bases not matched to a gene; V was cut back by 0 bases and J by 5 bases. CDR1 LNHNV and CDR2 YYDKDF come from the germline V gene (reference sequence). The CDR3 is made up of 17 amino acids. The CDR3 here is CATSRDKSAGLTGELFF. The CDR3 nucleotides read TGTGCCACCAGCAGAGATAAGTCGGCGGGACTAACCGGGGAGCTGTTTTTT.

This chain joins TRBV27 and TRBJ1-1, with a weak D call TRBD1 (6 bases). Trimming stripped 5 bases from V and 0 bases from J, with 13 bases between. Germline V gene sequence: CDR1 MNHEY, CDR2 SMNVEV (reference sequence). There are 15 residues in the CDR3. The CDR3 nucleotides are TGTGCCAGCAGTCCACTGACAGGCTTGAACACTGAAGCTTTCTTT. It encodes CASSPLTGLNTEAFF.

This clone showed up just once. The chain recombines TRBV14 with TRBJ1-2; D ambiguous. Trimming took off 4 bases at V and 8 bases at J, with 11 bases between the two ends. The CDR3 extends over 12 amino acids. Looked up from germline, CDR1 is SGHDN and CDR2 is FVKESK. CDR3 DNA sequence: TGTGCCAGCAGCCGTCAGGAGGAAGGCTACACCTTC. Translated, it gives CASSRQEEGYTF.